The T cell receptor beta chain described here comes from a study of T cells in Graves' hyperthyroidism and ophthalmopathy. V was clipped by 2 bases and J by 8 bases, with 18 bases between them. CDR3 length: 15 amino acids. Graves' hyperthyroidism showing no ophthalmopathy progression within 18 months was considered stable. Uncontrolled infection, other autoimmune disease, pregnancy or lactation excluded patients. As for this clonotype: No antigen is known for it.

Study-level points and caveats: Researchers found most expanded thyroid clonotypes above 0.001 in blood as well.

Researchers amplified the TCR beta CDR3 regions from RNA transcripts. Using the HTBI primer set, a first-round RT-PCR was run on the TCR CDR3. TCRdb redid the calling of the multiplex PCR reads with MiXCR, one entry per CDR3 protein. This sample yields 600,000 or so distinct CDR3 sequences, of which 46% are seen a single time; approximately 8.2% belongs to the top ten. Source material: peripheral blood or thyroid tissue (not recorded which). The receptor was derived from a young woman with Graves' hyperthyroidism. The V and J genes are TRBV12-3 or TRBV12-4 and TRBJ1-2; a possible D gene is TRBD1 (5 bases). The CDR3 loop reads CASSLLSGGEGGYTF. CDR3 nucleotides: TGTGCCAGCAGTTTACTATCCGGGGGGGAAGGAGGCTACACCTTC.